Listed below are T cell receptor beta chains from one sample, sequenced in a study of blood T cell repertoires in COVID-19. Produced via immunoSEQ multiplex PCR; TCRdb's table is partial and in-frame only. The table lists about 100,000 clones, almost 80% of them singletons. The sample taken for sequencing was peripheral blood. The receptors were sampled from a woman in her 70s with acute or convalescent COVID-19. Each CDR3 is given with its conserved first and last residue. A D gene is named only where the DNA matches it firmly. Clone size is not always given. Where it is, it says once, few, many or a class for expanded clones.

V gene	D gene	J gene	clone size	CDR3 DNA	CDR3 protein
TRBV5-1	-	TRBJ1-6	-	TGCGCCAGCAGCTTATCGATACAGGAAAATAATTCACCCCTCCACTTT	CASSLSIQENNSPLHF
TRBV4-2	TRBD1	TRBJ1-1	-	TGTGCCAGCAGCCCTGGACAGGGCGAAGCTTTCTTT	CASSPGQGEAFF
TRBV7-2	-	TRBJ2-3	-	TGTGCCAGCAGCCCCAGCGGTTCTCCCCGTACGCAGTATTTT	CASSPSGSPRTQYF
TRBV6-5	-	TRBJ1-2	-	TGTGCCAGCAGGGACAGTTACTATGGCTACACCTTC	CASRDSYYGYTF
TRBV2	-	TRBJ2-2	once	TGTGCCAGCAAGACAGAAAACACCGGGGAGCTGTTTTTT	CASKTENTGELFF
TRBV4-3	TRBD2	TRBJ2-2	-	TGCGCCAGCAGCCAGGGGACTAGCGGGGGCTCCGGCGGGGAGCTGTTTTTT	CASSQGTSGGSGGELFF
TRBV10-3	TRBD1	TRBJ1-1	-	TGTGCCATCAGTGGGGACAGGGCGAACACTGAAGCTTTCTTT	CAISGDRANTEAFF
TRBV5-4	-	TRBJ2-2	-	TGTGCCAGCAGCTTTTGGGGCGAGGAGCTGTTTTTT	CASSFWGEELFF
TRBV4-2	-	TRBJ2-7	-	TGTGCCAGCAGCCAGGCCCCTGGGGCGTACGAGCAGTACTTC	CASSQAPGAYEQYF
TRBV4-2	-	TRBJ2-5	once	TGTGCCAGCGGCCGCATGGATAGTAGAGGAGAGACCCAGTACTTC	CASGRMDSRGETQYF
TRBV18	TRBD1	TRBJ2-1	-	TGTGCCAGCTCACGTACGGGACAGGGGACCGATGAGCAGTTCTTC	CASSRTGQGTDEQFF
TRBV18	-	TRBJ1-2	-	TGTGCCAGCTCACCTGCAGGGGAGGGTGGCTACACCTTC	CASSPAGEGGYTF
TRBV9	TRBD1	TRBJ1-1	-	TGTGCCAGCAGCGTAGCCGGGACAGGTAACCTGAACACTGAAGCTTTCTTT	CASSVAGTGNLNTEAFF
TRBV6-5	TRBD1	TRBJ2-2	-	TGTGCCAGCAAAGCCGGAACAGGGGACACCGGGGAGCTGTTTTTT	CASKAGTGDTGELFF
TRBV9	TRBD2	TRBJ2-2	once	TGTGCCAGCAGCGTAGTAAGCGGGGGGTACGGGGAGCTGTTTTTT	CASSVVSGGYGELFF
TRBV18	-	TRBJ1-6	-	TGTGCCAGCTCACCCCAGGGTAGCTCCTATAATTCACCCCTCCACTTT	CASSPQGSSYNSPLHF
TRBV6-1	TRBD1	TRBJ2-5	-	TGTGCCAGCAGTGAAGGGACAGGGGAGCCGAAGACCCAGTACTTC	CASSEGTGEPKTQYF
TRBV30	TRBD2	TRBJ2-3	-	TGTGCCTGCCTGTGGTTAGCGGGGGGGCCAGATACGCAGTATTTT	CACLWLAGGPDTQYF
TRBV11-3	-	TRBJ1-1	-	TGTGCCAGCAGCTTAGGGGGCAGGAACACTGAAGCTTTCTTT	CASSLGGRNTEAFF
TRBV10-3	TRBD2	TRBJ2-3	-	TGTGCCATCAGTGACATCTTAGCGGGGGTCGGTTATTTT	CAISDILAGVGYF
TRBV10-2	-	TRBJ1-6	-	TGCGCCAGCAGTGAGTCGAGACAGTATAATTCACCCCTCCACTTT	CASSESRQYNSPLHF
TRBV6-1	-	TRBJ1-2	-	TGTGCCAGCAGTGAAGCTTTACGCAGGGCGAACTATGGCTACACCTTC	CASSEALRRANYGYTF
TRBV15	TRBD1	TRBJ2-5	-	TGTGCCACCAGCTTACAGGGGGCAGAGACCCAGTACTTC	CATSLQGAETQYF
TRBV6-4	-	TRBJ1-2	-	TGTGCCAGCAGTGACTCGGCCACAGGGTACTATGGCTACACCTTC	CASSDSATGYYGYTF
TRBV3-1/TRBV3-2	-	TRBJ1-6	-	TGTGCCAGCAGCCAAGCCACGGGGGGGGGCAATTCACCCCTCCACTTT	CASSQATGGGNSPLHF
TRBV9	-	TRBJ1-1	-	TGTGCCAGCAGCGAGCGCGGACAATACACTGAAGCTTTCTTT	CASSERGQYTEAFF
TRBV27	-	TRBJ2-2	few	TGTGCCAGCACCCTCAGGGGGGTCAACGTGAACACCGGGGAGCTGTTTTTT	CASTLRGVNVNTGELFF
TRBV5-1	TRBD1	TRBJ1-2	once	TGCGCCAGCAGCTTAACGGGACAGGGCGTAGGCGGCTACACCTTC	CASSLTGQGVGGYTF
TRBV11-3	TRBD2	TRBJ2-2	once	TGTGCCAGCAGCTACGCGGGGGCGAACACCGGGGAGCTGTTTTTT	CASSYAGANTGELFF
TRBV10-3	-	TRBJ1-3	-	TGTGCCATCAGTGCAGGAGGGCCAGGCAATAAAAACACCATATATTTT	CAISAGGPGNKNTIYF
TRBV12-5	-	TRBJ1-1	-	TGTGCTAGTGGGACCTCGGCAGGGGCGAACACTGAAGCTTTCTTT	CASGTSAGANTEAFF
TRBV25-1	TRBD1	TRBJ2-2	once	TGTGCCAGCAGTGGATGGACAGGGGAGGCCGGGGAGCTGTTTTTT	CASSGWTGEAGELFF